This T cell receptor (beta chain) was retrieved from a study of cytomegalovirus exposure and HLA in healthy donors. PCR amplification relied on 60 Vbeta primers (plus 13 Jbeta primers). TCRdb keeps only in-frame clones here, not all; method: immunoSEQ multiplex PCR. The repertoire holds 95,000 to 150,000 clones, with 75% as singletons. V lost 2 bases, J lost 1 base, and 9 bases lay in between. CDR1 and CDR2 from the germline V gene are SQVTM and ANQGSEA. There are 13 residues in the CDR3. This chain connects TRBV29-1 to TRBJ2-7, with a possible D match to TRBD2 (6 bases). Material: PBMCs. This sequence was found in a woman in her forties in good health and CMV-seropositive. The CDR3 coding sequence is TGCAGCGTTGAAACACTAGCTTCCTACGAGCAGTACTTC. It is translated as CSVETLASYEQYF.